This entry features one T cell receptor (beta chain) sequence. Clones were sequenced by immunoSEQ multiplex PCR, and TCRdb holds only the in-frame ones, with some missing. The profile shows some 71,000 clones, approximately 90% of them singletons. The data belong to a study of control samples from healthy donors and cancer patients. The CDR3 contains 23 residues. Trimming pared 5 bases from V and 9 bases from J, leaving 47 bases between. Germline V gives CDR1 LNHDA, CDR2 SQIVND (reference sequence). The chain links TRBV19 to TRBJ2-7; D unclear. The receptor was isolated from a man in his sixties with colorectal cancer. Sequencing input: PBMCs. DNA of the CDR3: TGTGCCAGTAGTCGGCCGACGGAGCGAAGACGCCTAGAAGGGATTTTCCGAGGCCTCCGGCAGTACTTC. Protein sequence: CASSRPTERRRLEGIFRGLRQYF.